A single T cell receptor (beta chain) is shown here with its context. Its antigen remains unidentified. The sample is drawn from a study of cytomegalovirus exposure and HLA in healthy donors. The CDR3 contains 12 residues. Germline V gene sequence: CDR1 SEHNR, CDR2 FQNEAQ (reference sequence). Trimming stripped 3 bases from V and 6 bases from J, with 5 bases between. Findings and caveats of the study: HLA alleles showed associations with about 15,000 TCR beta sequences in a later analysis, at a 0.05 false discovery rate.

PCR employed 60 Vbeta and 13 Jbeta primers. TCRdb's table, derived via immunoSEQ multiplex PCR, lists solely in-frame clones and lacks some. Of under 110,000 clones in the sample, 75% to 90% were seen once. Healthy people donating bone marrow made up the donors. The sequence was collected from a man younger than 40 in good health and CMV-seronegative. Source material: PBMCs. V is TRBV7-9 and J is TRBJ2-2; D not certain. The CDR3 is CASSFPSGELFF. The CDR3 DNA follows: TGTGCCAGCAGCTTCCCGTCCGGGGAGCTGTTTTTT.